The 30 T cell receptor beta chains given below trace back to one sample, sequenced in a study of vaccination effects on CD4 cells after COVID-19. In the ViraFEST assay, antigen-specific CD4+ clonotypes were identified by expansion after peptide-pool stimulation. Cultured cells yielded isolated CD4+ T cells after 10 days. Vaccine administered to participants consisted of two doses of either BNT162b2 or mRNA-1273. No antigen has been identified for these receptors. Method: immunoSEQ multiplex PCR; TCRdb's copy keeps in-frame clones and lacks some. The sample consists of roughly 34,000 clones, 82% of them appearing once. Specimen: CD4+ T cells from PBMCs cultured with HCoV-NL63 spike peptides, collected after COVID-19 vaccination. The receptors shown here come from a human donor who received a COVID-19 vaccine. Some clones in this sample may be carry-over from other donors' samples.

The chain recombines TRBV19 with TRBJ1-5; a possible D gene is TRBD1 (6 bases). The CDR3 spans 20 residues. V lost 3 bases and J lost 3, with 27 bases in between. In germline, CDR1 is LNHDA, CDR2 SQIVND (reference sequence). The CDR3 spells CASSIGWAGVGGPINQPQHF. CDR3 nucleotide sequence: TGTGCCAGTAGTATTGGTTGGGCAGGGGTAGGTGGGCCGATCAATCAGCCCCAGCATTTT.

The chain has TRBV10-1 and TRBJ1-1, with no clear D. Germline CDR1 and CDR2: WNHNN and SYGVQD (reference sequence). CDR3 length equals 15 residues. The germline V and J ends were trimmed by 0 bases and 7 bases, with 15 bases remaining between them. CDR3: CASSESKFWGDEAFF. In DNA form, the CDR3 reads TGCGCCAGCAGTGAGTCCAAATTTTGGGGAGATGAAGCTTTCTTT.

This clone was seen once. The V and J genes are TRBV27 and TRBJ1-2; no reliable D call. V lost 5 bases, J lost 8 bases, and 15 bases lay in between. Germline V CDR1 and CDR2: MNHEY, SMNVEV (reference sequence). The length of the CDR3 is 13 residues. CDR3 loop: CASSATLGSGYTF. CDR3 DNA sequence: TGTGCCAGCAGTGCAACACTGGGCTCGGGCTACACCTTC.

The chain joins TRBV3-1 (or the pseudogene TRBV3-2) to TRBJ1-3, with 9 bases that match TRBD1. The germline CDR1 and CDR2 sequences are LGHDT and YNNKEL (reference sequence). J was trimmed by 4 bases and V by 4 bases; bases with no gene match: 5. This CDR3 has 15 amino acids. The CDR3 sequence is CASSRSTGGGNTIYF. In DNA form, the CDR3 reads TGTGCCAGCAGCCGTTCGACAGGGGGAGGAAACACCATATATTTT.

The chain employs TRBV4-1 and TRBJ1-1, with a tentative D call TRBD1 (5 bases). Trimming removed 6 bases from V and 0 bases from J, with 11 bases in between. The V gene's germline CDR1 is MGHRA and CDR2 YSYEKL. The CDR3 length is 14 residues. The CDR3 sequence: CASRGPTMNTEAFF. In nucleotides, the CDR3 is TGCGCCAGCAGGGGACCGACAATGAACACTGAAGCTTTCTTT.

The V gene is TRBV5-6, the J gene TRBJ2-5, with no clear D. The V gene lost 0 bases and the J gene lost 5 bases, with 14 bases spanning the gap. The CDR3 has 15 amino acids. The germline CDR1 and CDR2 sequences are SGHDT and YYEEEE. CDR3 residues: CASSLVGRSAETQYF. CDR3 coding DNA: TGTGCCAGCAGCTTGGTTGGCAGGTCGGCTGAGACCCAGTACTTC.

The gene calls are TRBV6-2 or TRBV6-3 and TRBJ1-6; 7 bases line up with TRBD1. CDR3 length: 15 residues. Germline V lookup: CDR1 MNHEY, CDR2 SVGEGT. V lost 4 bases and J lost 10; bases outside the gene matches: 10. The chain's CDR3 is CASSWDFRQGSPLHF. The CDR3 nucleotides are TGTGCCAGCAGTTGGGACTTCAGACAGGGCTCACCCCTCCACTTT.

V gene TRBV28 combines with J gene TRBJ1-4; D ambiguous. CDR1 and CDR2 from the germline V gene are MDHEN and SYDVKM. There are 14 residues in the CDR3. V was cut by 6 bases and J by 0 bases, with 8 bases left in between. CDR3 loop: CASSQQPTNEKLFF. CDR3 nucleotide sequence: TGTGCCAGCAGCCAACAGCCAACTAATGAAAAACTGTTTTTT.

The CDR3 DNA sequence: TGCGCCAGCAGCCGCCTAGGGACAGGGCTCATGAACACTGAAGCTTTCTTT. This translates into CASSRLGTGLMNTEAFF. V usage is TRBV5-1 and J usage is TRBJ1-1; 9 bases match TRBD1. CDR3 length: 17 amino acids. Germline-derived CDR1 and CDR2 are SGHRS and YFSETQ. With V trimmed by 4 bases and J by 0 bases, 10 bases remained unmatched.

This chain joins TRBV7-3 and TRBJ2-5; TRBD2 might be the D (5 bases). The CDR3 length is 14 residues. The V end lost 2 bases, the J end lost 5 bases, and 12 bases lay between the germline ends. In germline, CDR1 is SGHTA, CDR2 FQGTGA. CDR3 protein: CASSLGPRRETQYF. Here the CDR3 DNA reads TGTGCCAGCAGCTTAGGGCCAAGGAGGGAGACCCAGTACTTC.

The chain is built from TRBV9 and TRBJ1-4, with 11 bases that match TRBD1. This CDR3 contains 15 residues. Germline V CDR1 and CDR2: SGDLS, YYNGEE. J gave up 7 bases and V 4 bases, and 6 bases lay outside the gene matches. CDR3 in DNA: TGTGCCAGCAGCCTCTCCGGGACAGGGGGTGAAAAACTGTTTTTT. Its translation is CASSLSGTGGEKLFF.

The genes are TRBV5-1 and TRBJ2-1; tentative D call: TRBD2 (5 bases). This CDR3 spans 17 amino acids. V gave up 1 base and J gave up 4 bases, with 18 bases separating them. Germline lookup yields CDR1 SGHRS and CDR2 YFSETQ. The CDR3 sequence: CASSLFLEAGVYNEQFF. CDR3 nucleotide sequence: TGCGCCAGCAGCTTGTTTCTGGAGGCGGGCGTATACAATGAGCAGTTCTTC.

V is TRBV7-8 and J is TRBJ1-1; no reliable D call. V lost 0 bases, J lost 1 base, and 6 bases lay in between. CDR1 is SGHVS, CDR2 FQNEAQ, per germline. The CDR3 covers 14 residues. In nucleotides, the CDR3 is TGTGCCAGCAGCTTAGCGTCCCCGAACACTGAAGCTTTCTTT. Translating it yields CASSLASPNTEAFF.

This clone appeared once. The V and J genes are TRBV10-2 and TRBJ2-7, with TRBD2 matching 11 bases. The J segment lost 0 bases and the V segment lost 6 bases, leaving 4 bases of the junction unmatched. The CDR3 is 15 amino acids. Germline V gives CDR1 WSHSY, CDR2 SAAADI. CDR3 coding DNA: TGCGCCAGCAGGCAACTAGCGGGGGCCTCCTACGAGCAGTACGTC. Protein product: CASRQLAGASYEQYV.

V gene TRBV30 combines with J gene TRBJ1-6, with D perhaps TRBD1 (6 bases). The CDR3 covers 14 residues. CDR1 is GTSNPN and CDR2 is SVGIG in the germline V gene (reference sequence). V was trimmed by 0 bases and J by 6 bases, leaving 9 bases between them. DNA for the CDR3: TGTGCCTGGAGTGTCGGACAGATTAATTCACCCCTCCACTTT. Amino acid sequence: CAWSVGQINSPLHF.

This clone was seen a few times. The V gene is TRBV6-6, the J gene TRBJ1-2; D is uncertain. The V end was cut by 5 bases, the J end by 8 bases, with 12 bases between. This CDR3 is 12 amino acids long. CDR1 MNHNY and CDR2 SVGAGI come from the germline V gene (reference sequence). CDR3 loop: CASSPRGRGYTF. The CDR3 nucleotides read TGTGCCAGCAGTCCCCGTGGGAGGGGCTACACCTTC.

The genes are TRBV2 and TRBJ2-3, with D possibly matching TRBD2 (6 bases). The CDR3 runs 12 residues. CDR1 is SNHLY, CDR2 FYNNEI, per germline. Trimming stripped 6 bases from V and 4 bases from J, with 8 bases between. CDR3 sequence (DNA): TGTGCCAGCAGGACTAGTTCAGATACGCAGTATTTT. This sequence encodes CASRTSSDTQYF.

This chain links TRBV3-1 (or the pseudogene TRBV3-2) with TRBJ2-7; tentatively, D is TRBD2 (5 bases). This CDR3 comprises 14 residues. The germline gives CDR1 LGHDT, CDR2 YNNKEL (reference sequence). Trimming removed 0 bases at V and 2 bases at J, with 8 bases between. CDR3 residues: CASSQESGTYEQYV. The DNA for the CDR3 is TGTGCCAGCAGCCAAGAAAGCGGTACCTACGAGCAGTACGTC.

This rearrangement joins TRBV29-1 to TRBJ1-2, with TRBD1 matching 9 bases. Germline trimming cut 7 bases from V and 3 bases from J; bases unmatched to any gene: 6. CDR3 length: 13 amino acids. Per the germline V gene, CDR1 is SQVTM and CDR2 is ANQGSEA. The CDR3 loop reads CSARTGGDYGYTF. In nucleotides, the CDR3 is TGCAGCGCCAGAACAGGGGGCGACTATGGCTACACCTTC.

The rearrangement joins TRBV2 to TRBJ1-2; 7 nucleotides align to TRBD1. Germline trimming cut 5 bases from V and 8 bases from J; bases unmatched to any gene: 8. The germline gives CDR1 SNHLY, CDR2 FYNNEI. The CDR3 runs 13 residues. The CDR3 loop is CASSFLTGEGYTF. In DNA, the CDR3 is TGTGCCAGCAGTTTTCTTACAGGGGAAGGCTACACCTTC.

This chain joins TRBV18 and TRBJ2-5; maybe TRBD2 (6 bases). The CDR3 is made up of 13 amino acids. Germline CDR1 KGHSH, CDR2 LQKENI. Trimming removed 4 bases from V and 2 bases from J, with 8 bases in between. The CDR3 is CASSLTSQETQYF. DNA for the CDR3: TGTGCCAGCTCACTGACTAGTCAAGAGACCCAGTACTTC.

This rearrangement joins TRBV6-2 or TRBV6-3 to TRBJ2-5; 7 bases are a match to TRBD2. This CDR3 contains 16 residues. The V gene's germline CDR1 is MNHEY and CDR2 SVGEGT. V gave up 2 bases and J gave up 2 bases; unmatched junction bases: 8. CDR3 amino acids: CASSYSPSGNQETQYF. The CDR3 nucleotides read TGTGCCAGCAGTTACAGTCCTAGCGGAAATCAAGAGACCCAGTACTTC.

The chain uses TRBV5-1 and TRBJ1-4; TRBD1 agrees at 8 bases. V trimming: 3 bases; J trimming: 6 bases; junction bases outside the gene matches: 10. There are 16 residues in the CDR3. Germline CDR1 is SGHRS and CDR2 is YFSETQ. The CDR3 region has the DNA TGCGCCAGCAGCTGGGACGCAGTGACAGGGGATGAAAAACTGTTTTTT. Amino acids: CASSWDAVTGDEKLFF.

The chain combines TRBV30 with TRBJ1-1; 7 positions match TRBD1. In germline, CDR1 is GTSNPN, CDR2 SVGIG (reference sequence). After removal of 5 bases from V and 1 base from J, the junction contained 4 bases not matched to a gene. This CDR3 contains 13 residues. CDR3 in amino acids: CAWGGQPNTEAFF. CDR3 bases: TGTGCCTGGGGGGGACAGCCGAACACTGAAGCTTTCTTT. Together with reference TRBV30 and TRBJ1-1, the CDR3 gives the full variable domain: SQTIHQWPATLVQPVGSPLSLECTVEGTSNPNLYWYRQAAGRGLQLLFYSVGIGQISSEVPQNLSASRPQDRQFILSSKKLLLSDSGFYLCAWGGQPNTEAFFGQGTRLTVV.

There are a few counts of this clone. V is TRBV7-9 and J is TRBJ2-7; 12 nucleotides match TRBD1. CDR1 and CDR2 from the germline V gene are SEHNR and FQNEAQ (reference sequence). This CDR3 has 16 residues. With 2 bases clipped from V and 4 bases from J, the junction kept 6 bases outside the gene matches. The CDR3 sequence is CASSLPGQGARYEQYV. In DNA form, the CDR3 reads TGTGCCAGCAGCTTACCGGGACAGGGGGCTAGGTACGAGCAGTACGTC.

V usage is TRBV5-1 and J usage is TRBJ2-5; D is possibly TRBD1 or TRBD2 (6 bases each). This CDR3 is built from 15 residues. CDR1 and CDR2 from the germline V gene are SGHRS and YFSETQ. V was pared by 7 bases and J by 4 bases, with 20 bases between. In nucleotides, the CDR3 is TGCGCCAGCGGCTACAACGGGGGCGCGTCAGAGACCCAGTACTTC. It codes for CASGYNGGASETQYF.

The count of this clone is one. The chain combines TRBV9 with TRBJ1-1; weak D call: TRBD1 (5 bases). Germline CDR1 and CDR2: SGDLS and YYNGEE. The ends were cut back, 4 bases at V and 4 bases at J, with 14 bases in the middle. There are 14 residues in the CDR3. CDR3 region: CASSPQNRPTEAFF. Here the CDR3 DNA reads TGTGCCAGCAGCCCCCAAAACAGGCCCACTGAAGCTTTCTTT.

J is TRBJ1-1 and V is TRBV18; no definite D call. CDR1 is KGHSH, CDR2 LQKENI, per germline. Trimming removed 3 bases at V and 1 base at J, with 12 bases between. The CDR3 loop spans 15 amino acids. CDR3 DNA sequence: TGTGCCAGCTCACCCCCCACAGAGAAGAACACTGAAGCTTTCTTT. Its protein product is CASSPPTEKNTEAFF. The complete variable domain, with remaining parts taken from reference TRBV18 and TRBJ1-1, reads NAGVMQNPRHLVRRRGQEARLRCSPMKGHSHVYWYRQLPEEGLKFMVYLQKENIIDESGMPKERFSAEFPKEGPSILRIQQVVRGDSAAYFCASSPPTEKNTEAFFGQGTRLTVV.

The rearrangement uses TRBV7-2 and TRBJ1-5; D perhaps matches TRBD1 (6 bases). The CDR3 totals 13 residues. The V end was cut by 5 bases, the J end by 6 bases, with 11 bases between. Looked up from germline, CDR1 is SGHTA and CDR2 is FQGNSA. CDR3 sequence: CASSGKGVQPQHF. The CDR3 region has the DNA TGTGCCAGCAGCGGAAAGGGGGTTCAGCCCCAGCATTTT.

V and J are TRBV5-1 and TRBJ1-3; no firm D call. Trimming stripped 0 bases from V and 0 bases from J, with 7 bases between. The CDR3 length is 15 residues. Germline V gives CDR1 SGHRS, CDR2 YFSETQ. The CDR3 reads CASSLGASSGNTIYF. The CDR3 coding sequence is TGCGCCAGCAGCTTGGGGGCGAGCTCTGGAAACACCATATATTTT.